This TCR beta chain was observed in a study of graft-versus-host responses after intestinal transplantation. Whole-study context: All of the recipients had induction that used anti-thymocyte globulin, then tacrolimus and steroids for about 3 years.

As concerns this clone: Its antigen remains unknown.

V lost 8 bases, J lost 7 bases, and 14 bases lay in between. The CDR3 runs to 13 residues. The repertoire was sequenced with immunoSEQ multiplex PCR; TCRdb's copy has only in-frame clones and lacks some. The sample has approximately 130,000 clones, just over 90% seen once. Whole-study results and caveats: There was an association between peak levels of circulating GvH clones and early post-transplant HvG declines.

The chain joins TRBV23-1 to TRBJ2-2; D is perhaps TRBD2 (7 bases). TRBV23-1 is flagged as an ORF with uncertain function. The receptor's source is a human donor who received an intestinal transplant. This material consisted of unstimulated CD4+ T cells sorted from spleen or lymph node cells, taken before intestinal transplant. CDR3: CASRGARGGELFF. CDR3 nucleotide sequence: TGCGCCAGCCGGGGGGCCCGCGGCGGGGAGCTGTTTTTT.